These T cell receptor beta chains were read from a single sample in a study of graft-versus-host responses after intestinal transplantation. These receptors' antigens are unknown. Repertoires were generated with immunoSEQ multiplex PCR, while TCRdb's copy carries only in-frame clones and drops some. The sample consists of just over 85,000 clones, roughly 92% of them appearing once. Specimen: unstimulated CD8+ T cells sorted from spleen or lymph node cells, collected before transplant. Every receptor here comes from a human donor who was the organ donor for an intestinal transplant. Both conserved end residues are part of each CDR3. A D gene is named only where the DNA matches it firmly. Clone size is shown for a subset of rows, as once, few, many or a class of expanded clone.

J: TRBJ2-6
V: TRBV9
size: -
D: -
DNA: TGTGCCAGCAGCCCGGGGGCCAACGTCCTGACTTTC
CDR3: CASSPGANVLTF

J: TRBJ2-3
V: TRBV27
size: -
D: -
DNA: TGTGCCAGCAGTCCGGGATATAGCACAGATACGCAGTATTTT
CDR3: CASSPGYSTDTQYF

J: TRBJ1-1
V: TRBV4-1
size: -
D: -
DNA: TGCGCCAGCAGCCAAGATCTAATGGGACTTGAAGCTTTCTTT
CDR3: CASSQDLMGLEAFF

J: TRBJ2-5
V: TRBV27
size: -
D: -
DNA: TGTGCCAGCAGTTTATCGAGAGAGACCCAGTACTTC
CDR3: CASSLSRETQYF

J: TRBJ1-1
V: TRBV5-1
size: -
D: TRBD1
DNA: TGCGCCAGCGGCGGACAGGGGGAAGGGACTGAAGCTTTCTTT
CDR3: CASGGQGEGTEAFF

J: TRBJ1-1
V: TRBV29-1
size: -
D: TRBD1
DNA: TGCAGCGTTGACGGCGGGACAGGGTTTTTCAGAGACACTGAAGCTTTCTTT
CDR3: CSVDGGTGFFRDTEAFF

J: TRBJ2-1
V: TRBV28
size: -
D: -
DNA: TGTGCCAGCAGTTTAGGACGTCAGGGGTACAATGAGCAGTTCTTC
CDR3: CASSLGRQGYNEQFF

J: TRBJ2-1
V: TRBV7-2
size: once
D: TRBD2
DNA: TGTGCCAGCAGCTTAATGCGACTAGCGGGCCTGCGCTCCTACAATGAGCAGTTCTTC
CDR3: CASSLMRLAGLRSYNEQFF

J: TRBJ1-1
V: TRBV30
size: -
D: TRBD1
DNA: TGTGCCTCGGACGGGACAGTGAACACTGAAGCTTTCTTT
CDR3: CASDGTVNTEAFF

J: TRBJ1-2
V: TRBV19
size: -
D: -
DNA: TGTGCCAGTAGGGGGGGACTAAATGGCTACACCTTC
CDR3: CASRGGLNGYTF

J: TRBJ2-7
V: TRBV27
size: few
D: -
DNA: TGTGCCAGCAGTTCCTCTAGCAAGCGCCGCGAGCAGTACTTC
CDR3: CASSSSSKRREQYF

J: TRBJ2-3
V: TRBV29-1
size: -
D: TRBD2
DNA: TGCAGCACTTTCCTACCGTCGCGGGGGGAAGATACGCAGTATTTT
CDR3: CSTFLPSRGEDTQYF

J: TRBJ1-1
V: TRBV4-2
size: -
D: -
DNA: TGTGCCAGCAGCCAAGATTGGCGGGGGCCCACTGAAGCTTTCTTT
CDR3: CASSQDWRGPTEAFF

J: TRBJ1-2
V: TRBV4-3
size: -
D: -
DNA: TGCGCCAGCAGCCCCCAGGGACTTGCCTATGGCTACACCTTC
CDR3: CASSPQGLAYGYTF

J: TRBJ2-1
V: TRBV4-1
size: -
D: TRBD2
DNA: TGCGCCAGCAGCCACCCGGGCCCGGGACTAGCGAGGGATTACAGCTCCTACAATGAGCAGTTCTTC
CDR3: CASSHPGPGLARDYSSYNEQFF

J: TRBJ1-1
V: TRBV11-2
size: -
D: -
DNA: TGTGCCAGCAGCTCCTACGCGGGGGCCGGGGACACTGAAGCTTTCTTT
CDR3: CASSSYAGAGDTEAFF

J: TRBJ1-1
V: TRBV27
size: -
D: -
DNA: TGTGCCAGCAGTGTAGGGGTGAACACTGAAGCTTTCTTT
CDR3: CASSVGVNTEAFF

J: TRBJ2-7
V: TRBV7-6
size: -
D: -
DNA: TGTGCCAGCAGTCGGGGGATCTCGCGGGGGCCGTTCATATACGAGCAGTACTTC
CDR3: CASSRGISRGPFIYEQYF

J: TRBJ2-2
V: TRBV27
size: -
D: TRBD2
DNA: TGTGCCAGCAGTAAGACTAGCGGGGACACCGGGGAGCTGTTTTTT
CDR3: CASSKTSGDTGELFF

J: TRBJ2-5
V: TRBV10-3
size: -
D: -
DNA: TGTGCCATCAGTGAGTCAGGGGGGGGAGAGACCCAGTACTTC
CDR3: CAISESGGGETQYF

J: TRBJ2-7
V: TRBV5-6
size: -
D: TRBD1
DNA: TGTGCCAGCAGCGGCACGTCCGGGACAGGGACCTACGAGCAGTACTTC
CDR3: CASSGTSGTGTYEQYF

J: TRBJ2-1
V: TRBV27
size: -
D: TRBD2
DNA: TGTGCCAGCAGTTCAGGACTAGCGGGGTTCTACAATGAGCAGTTCTTC
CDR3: CASSSGLAGFYNEQFF

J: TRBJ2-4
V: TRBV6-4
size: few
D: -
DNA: TGTGCCAGCAGGGCAGGGAACATTCAGTACTTC
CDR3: CASRAGNIQYF

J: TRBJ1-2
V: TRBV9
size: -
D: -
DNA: TGTGCCAGCAGCCAGGTGGGAGGGGGCTACACCTTC
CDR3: CASSQVGGGYTF

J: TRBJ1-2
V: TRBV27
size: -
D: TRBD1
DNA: TGTGCCAGCAGTCCCTGGACAGGGGGTGGGGGCTATGGCTACACCTTC
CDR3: CASSPWTGGGGYGYTF

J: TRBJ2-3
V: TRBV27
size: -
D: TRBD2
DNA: TGTGCCAGCAGTTCGGGACTAGCGGGGTTCACAGATACGCAGTATTTT
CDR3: CASSSGLAGFTDTQYF

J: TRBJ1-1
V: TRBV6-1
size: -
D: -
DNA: TGTGCCAGCAGTGAACGGAGGATGAACACTGAAGCTTTCTTT
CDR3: CASSERRMNTEAFF

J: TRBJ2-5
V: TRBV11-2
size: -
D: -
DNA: TGTGCCAGCAGCTCTTTCGAGGAGACCCAGTACTTC
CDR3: CASSSFEETQYF

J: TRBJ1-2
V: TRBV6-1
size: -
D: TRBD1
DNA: TGTGCCATCCCGGACAGGGGGCGTAACTATGGCTACACCTTC
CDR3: CAIPDRGRNYGYTF

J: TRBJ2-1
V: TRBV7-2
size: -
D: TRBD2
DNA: TGTGCCAGCAGCGTTCCGGGACTAGACCGGTTCAATGAGCAGTTCTTC
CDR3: CASSVPGLDRFNEQFF

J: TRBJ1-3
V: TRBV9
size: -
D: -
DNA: TGTGCCAGCAGCGTAGGCCAGGGGACGGGAAACACCATATATTTT
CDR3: CASSVGQGTGNTIYF

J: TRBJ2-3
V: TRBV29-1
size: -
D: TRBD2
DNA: TGCAGCGTTGAAATGCGGGGGGGTGCCACAGATACGCAGTATTTT
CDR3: CSVEMRGGATDTQYF

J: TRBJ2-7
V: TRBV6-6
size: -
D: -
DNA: TGTGCCAGCAGTTACCATACAGAGCGGTACGAGCAGTACTTC
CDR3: CASSYHTERYEQYF

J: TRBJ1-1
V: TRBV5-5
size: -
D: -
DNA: TGTGCCAGCAGCTTGTCCCCCCAGGGTGACACTGAAGCTTTCTTT
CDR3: CASSLSPQGDTEAFF

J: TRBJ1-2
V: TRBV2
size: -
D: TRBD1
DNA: TGTGCCAGCAGGGCGGGGACAGGGCACCACTATGGCTACACCTTC
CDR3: CASRAGTGHHYGYTF

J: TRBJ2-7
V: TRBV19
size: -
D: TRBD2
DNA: TGTGCCTCGAAAGCGGGGGGAAACGAGCAGTACTTC
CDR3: CASKAGGNEQYF

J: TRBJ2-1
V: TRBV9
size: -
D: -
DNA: TGTGCCAGCAGCGTAGCGGACAATGAGCAGTTCTTC
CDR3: CASSVADNEQFF

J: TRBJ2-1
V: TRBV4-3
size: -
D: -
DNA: TGCGCCAGCAGCCGGGGAGGCCCGAGCTCCTACAATGAGCAGTTCTTC
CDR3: CASSRGGPSSYNEQFF

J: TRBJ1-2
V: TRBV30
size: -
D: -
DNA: TGTGCCTGGAGAGGCGCAGGCGAGGGCTACACCTTC
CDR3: CAWRGAGEGYTF

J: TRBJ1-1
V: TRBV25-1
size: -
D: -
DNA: TGTGCCAGCAGTGAATATGAGGCTGAAGCTTTCTTT
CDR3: CASSEYEAEAFF